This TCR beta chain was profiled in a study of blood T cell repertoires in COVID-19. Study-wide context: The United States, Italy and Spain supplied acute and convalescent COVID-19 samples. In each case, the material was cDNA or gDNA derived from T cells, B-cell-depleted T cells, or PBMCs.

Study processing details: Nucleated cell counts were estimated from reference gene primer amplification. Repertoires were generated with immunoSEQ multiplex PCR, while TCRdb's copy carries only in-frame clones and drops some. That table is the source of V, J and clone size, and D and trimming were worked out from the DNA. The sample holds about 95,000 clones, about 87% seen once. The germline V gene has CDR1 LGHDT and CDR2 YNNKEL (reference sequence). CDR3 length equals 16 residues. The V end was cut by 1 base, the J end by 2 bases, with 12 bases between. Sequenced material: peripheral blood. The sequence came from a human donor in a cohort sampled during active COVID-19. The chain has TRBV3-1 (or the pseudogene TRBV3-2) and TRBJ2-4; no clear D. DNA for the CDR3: TGTGCCAGCAGCCAAGCGTCTAGTCCGACCAAAAACATTCAGTACTTC. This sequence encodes CASSQASSPTKNIQYF.